Listed here is a single TCR beta chain. Germline lookup yields CDR1 LGHDT and CDR2 YNNKEL (reference sequence). Trimming removed 1 base at V and 2 bases at J, with 14 bases between. The CDR3 runs 16 residues. These data belong to a study of T cell responses to AZD1222 COVID-19 vaccine. Produced via immunoSEQ multiplex PCR; TCRdb's table is partial and in-frame only. The sample has about 130,000 clones; approximately 93% are singletons. This receptor was taken from an adult in good health. The gene calls are TRBV3-1 (or the pseudogene TRBV3-2) and TRBJ1-2; D call uncertain. This specimen was peripheral blood, taken on day 0 of AZD1222 vaccination. CDR3: CASSQAGRTTNYGYTF. The CDR3, as DNA: TGTGCCAGCAGCCAAGCTGGGCGGACGACAAACTATGGCTACACCTTC.